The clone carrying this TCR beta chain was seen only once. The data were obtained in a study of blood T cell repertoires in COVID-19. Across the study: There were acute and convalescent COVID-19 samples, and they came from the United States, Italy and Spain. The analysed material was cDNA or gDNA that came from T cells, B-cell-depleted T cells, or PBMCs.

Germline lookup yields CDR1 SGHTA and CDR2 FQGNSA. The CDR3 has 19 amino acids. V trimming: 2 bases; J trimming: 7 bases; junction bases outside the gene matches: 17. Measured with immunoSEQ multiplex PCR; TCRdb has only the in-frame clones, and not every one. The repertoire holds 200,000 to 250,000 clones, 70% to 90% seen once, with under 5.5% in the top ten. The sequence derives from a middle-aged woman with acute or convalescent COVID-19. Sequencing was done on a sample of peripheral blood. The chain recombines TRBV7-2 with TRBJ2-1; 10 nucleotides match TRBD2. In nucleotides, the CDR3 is TGTGCCAGCAGCTTAAGGGGGCTAGCGGGGGACCCTAGGGGAAATGAGCAGTTCTTC. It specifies CASSLRGLAGDPRGNEQFF.